This TCR beta chain emerged from a study of CD8+CD57+ T cells in acquired aplastic anemia. Study-wide context: Sorted CD4+ and CD8+ cells gave an average of about 3 ug of DNA.

V was cut by 6 bases and J by 8 bases, with 10 bases left in between. Germline V lookup: CDR1 WNHNN, CDR2 SYGVQD (reference sequence). The CDR3 runs 12 residues. Ten or more counts support this clonotype. Antigen: not known. Genomic DNA acted as the template from which TCR beta VDJ combination and CDR3 sequence profiling were carried out. TCRdb analysed the reads with MiXCR anew, one entry per CDR3 protein. This sample carries tens of thousands of distinct CDR3 sequences, about 45% of them seen once, and the ten largest clones take approximately 61%. Study observations and caveats: Common to patients and controls were twenty-nine CD8+ CDR3 sequences.

The rearrangement links TRBV10-1 to TRBJ2-2; D unclear. The sequenced sample consisted of sorted CD4+, CD8+, or CD8+CD57+ T cells (not recorded which) from PBMCs. The clonotype was recovered from a human donor in good health, serving as a control. Here the CDR3 reads CASSSILGELFF. For the CDR3, the DNA is TGCGCCAGCAGCTCCATTTTGGGGGAGCTGTTTTTT.